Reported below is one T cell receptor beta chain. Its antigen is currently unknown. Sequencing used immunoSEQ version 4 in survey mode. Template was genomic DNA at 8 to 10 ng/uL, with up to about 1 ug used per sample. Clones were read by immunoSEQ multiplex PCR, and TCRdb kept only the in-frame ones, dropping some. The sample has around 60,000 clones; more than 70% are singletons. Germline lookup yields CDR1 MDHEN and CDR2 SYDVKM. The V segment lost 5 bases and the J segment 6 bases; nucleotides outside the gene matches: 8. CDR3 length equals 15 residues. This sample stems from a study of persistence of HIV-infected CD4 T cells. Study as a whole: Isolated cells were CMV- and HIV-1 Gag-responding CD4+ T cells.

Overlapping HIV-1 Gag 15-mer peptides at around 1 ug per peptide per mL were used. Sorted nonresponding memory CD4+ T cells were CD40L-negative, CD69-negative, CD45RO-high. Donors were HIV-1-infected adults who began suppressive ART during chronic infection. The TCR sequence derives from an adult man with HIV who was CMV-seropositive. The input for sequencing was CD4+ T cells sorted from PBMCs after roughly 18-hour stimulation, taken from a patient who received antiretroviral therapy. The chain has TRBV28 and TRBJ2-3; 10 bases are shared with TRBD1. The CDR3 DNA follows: TGTGCCAGCAGTCCCTACCGGACAGGGGGGGATACGCAGTATTTT. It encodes CASSPYRTGGDTQYF.